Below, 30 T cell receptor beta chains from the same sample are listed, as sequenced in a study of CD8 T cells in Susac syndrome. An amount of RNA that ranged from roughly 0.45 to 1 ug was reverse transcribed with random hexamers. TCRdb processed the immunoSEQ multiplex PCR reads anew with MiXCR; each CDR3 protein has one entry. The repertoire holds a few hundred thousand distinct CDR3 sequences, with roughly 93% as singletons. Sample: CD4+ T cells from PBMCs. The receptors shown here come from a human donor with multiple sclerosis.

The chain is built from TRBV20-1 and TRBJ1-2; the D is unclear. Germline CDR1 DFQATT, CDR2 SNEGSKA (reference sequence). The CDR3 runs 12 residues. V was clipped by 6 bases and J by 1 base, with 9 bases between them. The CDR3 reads CSATSINYGYTF. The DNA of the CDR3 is TGCAGTGCGACCTCAATTAACTATGGCTACACCTTC.

CDR3 protein: CASSTSYREHFTYEQYF. CDR3 DNA sequence: TGTGCCAGCAGCACTAGCTACAGGGAGCATTTTACCTACGAGCAGTACTTC. The V call is TRBV7-8, the J call TRBJ2-7; TRBD1 or TRBD2 may be the D gene (6 bases each). The CDR3 runs 17 residues. The V gene's germline CDR1 is SGHVS and CDR2 FQNEAQ. Trimming took 5 bases from V and 2 from J, leaving 22 bases between them.

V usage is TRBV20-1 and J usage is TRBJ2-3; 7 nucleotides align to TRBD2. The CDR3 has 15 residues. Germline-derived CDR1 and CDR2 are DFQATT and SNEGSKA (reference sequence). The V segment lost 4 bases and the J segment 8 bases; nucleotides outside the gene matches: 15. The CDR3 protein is CSAKGWERGGGTQYF. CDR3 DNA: TGCAGTGCTAAGGGTTGGGAGCGGGGTGGGGGTACGCAGTATTTT.

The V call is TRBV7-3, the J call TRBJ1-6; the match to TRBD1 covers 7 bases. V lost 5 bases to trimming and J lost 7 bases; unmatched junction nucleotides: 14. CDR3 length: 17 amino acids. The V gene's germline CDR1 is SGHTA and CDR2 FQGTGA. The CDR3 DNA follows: TGTGCCAGCAGCCTTGAACGAACGGGACAGTTAAATTCACCCCTCCACTTT. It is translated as CASSLERTGQLNSPLHF.

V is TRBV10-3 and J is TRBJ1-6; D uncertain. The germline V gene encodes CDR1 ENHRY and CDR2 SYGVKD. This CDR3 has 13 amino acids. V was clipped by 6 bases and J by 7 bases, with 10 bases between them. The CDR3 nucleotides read TGTGCCATCAGATACGATCGGAATTCACCCCTCCACTTT. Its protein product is CAIRYDRNSPLHF.

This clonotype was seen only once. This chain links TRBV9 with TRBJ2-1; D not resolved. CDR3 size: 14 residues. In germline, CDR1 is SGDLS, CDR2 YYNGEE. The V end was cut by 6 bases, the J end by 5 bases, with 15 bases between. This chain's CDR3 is CASIQLSPNNEQFF. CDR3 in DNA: TGTGCCAGCATCCAACTAAGTCCGAACAATGAGCAGTTCTTC.

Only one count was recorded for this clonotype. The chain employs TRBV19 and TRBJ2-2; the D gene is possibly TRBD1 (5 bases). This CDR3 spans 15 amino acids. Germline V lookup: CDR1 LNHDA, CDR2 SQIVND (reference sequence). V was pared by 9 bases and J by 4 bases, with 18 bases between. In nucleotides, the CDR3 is TGTGCCAGCCTGGATCAGGGCCGAGGCACCGGGGAGCTGTTTTTT. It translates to CASLDQGRGTGELFF.

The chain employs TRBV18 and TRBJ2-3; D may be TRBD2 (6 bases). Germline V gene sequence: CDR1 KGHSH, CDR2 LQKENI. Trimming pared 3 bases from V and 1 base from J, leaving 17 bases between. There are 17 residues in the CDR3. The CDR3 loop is CASSPLGLSGRTDTQYF. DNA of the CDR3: TGTGCCAGCTCACCGCTGGGACTGAGCGGGCGCACAGATACGCAGTATTTT.

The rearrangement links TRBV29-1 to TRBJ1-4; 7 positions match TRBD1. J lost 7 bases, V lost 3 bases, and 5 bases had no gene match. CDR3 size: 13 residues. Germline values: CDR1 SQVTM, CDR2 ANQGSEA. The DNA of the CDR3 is TGCAGCGTTGACCCAGGGGGGAGTGAAAAACTGTTTTTT. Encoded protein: CSVDPGGSEKLFF.

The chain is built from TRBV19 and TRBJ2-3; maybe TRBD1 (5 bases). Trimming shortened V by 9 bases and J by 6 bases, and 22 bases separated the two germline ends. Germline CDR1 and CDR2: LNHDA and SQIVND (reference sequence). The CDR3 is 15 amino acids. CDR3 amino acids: CASLRFEGEADTQYF. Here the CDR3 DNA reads TGTGCCAGCCTAAGATTTGAAGGGGAAGCGGATACGCAGTATTTT.

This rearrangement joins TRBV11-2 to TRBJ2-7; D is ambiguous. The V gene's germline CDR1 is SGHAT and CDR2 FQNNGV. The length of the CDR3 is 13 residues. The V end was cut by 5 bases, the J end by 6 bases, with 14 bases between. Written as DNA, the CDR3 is TGTGCCAGCAGCCGCTCAGATGGTGGCGAGCAGTACTTC. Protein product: CASSRSDGGEQYF.

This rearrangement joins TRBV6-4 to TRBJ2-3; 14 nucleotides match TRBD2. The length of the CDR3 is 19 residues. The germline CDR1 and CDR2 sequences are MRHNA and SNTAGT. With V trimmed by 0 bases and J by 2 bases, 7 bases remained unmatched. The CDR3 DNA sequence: TGTGCCAGCAGTGACTCGACTAGCGGGGGGGAACTACCCACAGATACGCAGTATTTT. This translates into CASSDSTSGGELPTDTQYF.

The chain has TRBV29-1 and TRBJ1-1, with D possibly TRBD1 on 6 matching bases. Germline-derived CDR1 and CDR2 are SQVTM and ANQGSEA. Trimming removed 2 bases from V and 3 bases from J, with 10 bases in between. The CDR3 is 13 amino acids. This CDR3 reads CSVERRTDTEAFF. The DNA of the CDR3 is TGCAGCGTTGAACGCCGGACAGACACTGAAGCTTTCTTT.

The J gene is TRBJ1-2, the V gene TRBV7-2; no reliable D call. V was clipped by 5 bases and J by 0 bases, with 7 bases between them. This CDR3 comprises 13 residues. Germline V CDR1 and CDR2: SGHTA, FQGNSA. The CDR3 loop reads CASSPTPNYGYTF. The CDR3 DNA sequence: TGTGCCAGCAGCCCGACACCTAACTATGGCTACACCTTC.

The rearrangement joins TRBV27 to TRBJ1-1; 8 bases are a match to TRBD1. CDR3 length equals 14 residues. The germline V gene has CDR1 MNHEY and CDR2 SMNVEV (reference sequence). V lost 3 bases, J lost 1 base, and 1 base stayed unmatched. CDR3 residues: CASSFGQGNTEAFF. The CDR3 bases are TGTGCCAGCAGTTTTGGACAGGGGAACACTGAAGCTTTCTTT.

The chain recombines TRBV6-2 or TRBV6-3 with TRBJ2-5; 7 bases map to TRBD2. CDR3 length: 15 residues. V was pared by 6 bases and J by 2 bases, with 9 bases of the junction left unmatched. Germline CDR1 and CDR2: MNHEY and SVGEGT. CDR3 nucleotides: TGTGCCAGCAGCCCCGGGACTATTCTACAAGAGACCCAGTACTTC. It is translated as CASSPGTILQETQYF.

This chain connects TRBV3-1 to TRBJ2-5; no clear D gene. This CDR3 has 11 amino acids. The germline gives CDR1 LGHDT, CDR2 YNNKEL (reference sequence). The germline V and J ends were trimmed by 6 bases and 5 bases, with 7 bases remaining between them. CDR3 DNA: TGTGCCAGCAGGGAAGGGGAGACCCAGTACTTC. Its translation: CASREGETQYF.

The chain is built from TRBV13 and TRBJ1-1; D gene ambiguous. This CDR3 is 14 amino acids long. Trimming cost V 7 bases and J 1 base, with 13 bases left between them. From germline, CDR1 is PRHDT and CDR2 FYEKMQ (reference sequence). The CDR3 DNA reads TGTGCCAGCACCGGCCCTCAGCGGAACACTGAAGCTTTCTTT. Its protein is CASTGPQRNTEAFF. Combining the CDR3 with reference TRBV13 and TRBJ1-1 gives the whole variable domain AAGVIQSPRHLIKEKRETATLKCYPIPRHDTVYWYQQGPGQDPQFLISFYEKMQSDKGSIPDRFSAQQFSDYHSELNMSSLELGDSALYFCASTGPQRNTEAFFGQGTRLTVV.

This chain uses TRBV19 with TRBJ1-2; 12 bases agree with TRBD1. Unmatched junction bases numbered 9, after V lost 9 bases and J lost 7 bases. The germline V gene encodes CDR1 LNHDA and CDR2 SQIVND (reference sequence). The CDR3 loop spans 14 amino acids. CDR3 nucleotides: TGTGCCAGCCGGGACAGGGGGCTAGAAAGTGGCTACACCTTC. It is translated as CASRDRGLESGYTF.

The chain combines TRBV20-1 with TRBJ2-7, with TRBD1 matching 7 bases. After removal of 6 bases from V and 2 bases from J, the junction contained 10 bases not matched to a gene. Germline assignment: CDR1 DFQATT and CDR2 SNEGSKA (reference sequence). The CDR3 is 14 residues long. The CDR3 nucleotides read TGCAGTGCAGAAGCCCCAGGGGGAGCCTACGAGCAGTACTTC. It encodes CSAEAPGGAYEQYF.

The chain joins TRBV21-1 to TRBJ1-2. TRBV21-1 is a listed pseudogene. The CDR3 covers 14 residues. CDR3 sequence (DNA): TGTGCCAGCAGCCCCGAGGCGGTTAACTATGGCTACACCTTC. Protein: CASSPEAVNYGYTF.

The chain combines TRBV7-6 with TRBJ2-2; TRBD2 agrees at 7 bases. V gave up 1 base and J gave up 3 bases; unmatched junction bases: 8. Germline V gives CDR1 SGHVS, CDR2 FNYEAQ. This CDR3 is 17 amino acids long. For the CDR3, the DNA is TGTGCCAGCAGCTTAGGTTGGCGGGAGCTAGACACCGGGGAGCTGTTTTTT. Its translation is CASSLGWRELDTGELFF.

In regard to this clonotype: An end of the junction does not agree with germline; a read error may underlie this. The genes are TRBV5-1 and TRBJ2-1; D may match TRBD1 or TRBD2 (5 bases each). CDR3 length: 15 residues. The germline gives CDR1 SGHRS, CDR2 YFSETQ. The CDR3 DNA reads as TGCGCCAGCCGCTTCGGGTCCGGGATTAGGGGTGAGCAGTTCTTC. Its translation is CASRFGSGIRGEQFF.

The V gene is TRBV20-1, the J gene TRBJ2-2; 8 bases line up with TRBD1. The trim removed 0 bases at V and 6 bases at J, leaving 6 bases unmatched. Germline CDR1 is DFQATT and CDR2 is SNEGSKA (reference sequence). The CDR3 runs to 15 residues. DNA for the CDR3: TGCAGTGCTAGAGATATGGACAGGGAGGCCGGGGAGCTGTTTTTT. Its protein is CSARDMDREAGELFF.

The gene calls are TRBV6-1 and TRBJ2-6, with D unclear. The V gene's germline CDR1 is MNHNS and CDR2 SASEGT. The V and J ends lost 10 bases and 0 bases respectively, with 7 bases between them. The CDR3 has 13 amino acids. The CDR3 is CAIEYSGANVLTF. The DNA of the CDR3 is TGTGCCATAGAGTACTCTGGGGCCAACGTCCTGACTTTC.

The CDR3 loop reads CASSQRQGARAFF. In DNA form, the CDR3 reads TGTGCCAGCAGTCAACGACAGGGGGCAAGAGCTTTCTTT. This chain connects TRBV6-5 to TRBJ1-1; 10 bases agree with TRBD1. Germline trimming cut 5 bases from V and 10 bases from J; bases unmatched to any gene: 7. Germline CDR1 is MNHEY and CDR2 is SVGAGI. CDR3 size: 13 residues.

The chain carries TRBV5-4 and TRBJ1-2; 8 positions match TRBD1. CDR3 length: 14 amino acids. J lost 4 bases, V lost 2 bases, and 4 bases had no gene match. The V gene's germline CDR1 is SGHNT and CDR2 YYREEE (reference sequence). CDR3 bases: TGTGCCAGCAGCTTCCCGGGACAGGTCTATGGCTACACCTTC. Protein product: CASSFPGQVYGYTF. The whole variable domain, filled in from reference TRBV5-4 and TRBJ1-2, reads ETGVTQSPTHLIKTRGQQVTLRCSSQSGHNTVSWYQQALGQGPQFIFQYYREEENGRGNFPPRFSGLQFPNYSSELNVNALELDDSALYLCASSFPGQVYGYTFGSGTRLTVV.

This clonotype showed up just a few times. CDR3: CASSSNTGELFF. The CDR3 coding sequence is TGTGCCAGCTCATCGAACACCGGGGAGCTGTTTTTT. The chain has TRBV18 and TRBJ2-2; the D is unclear. The germline V gene has CDR1 KGHSH and CDR2 LQKENI. The CDR3 is 12 residues long. Trimming cost V 5 bases and J 0 bases, with 1 base left between them. Complete variable domain (other parts from reference TRBV18 and TRBJ2-2): NAGVMQNPRHLVRRRGQEARLRCSPMKGHSHVYWYRQLPEEGLKFMVYLQKENIIDESGMPKERFSAEFPKEGPSILRIQQVVRGDSAAYFCASSSNTGELFFGEGSRLTVL.

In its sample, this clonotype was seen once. Here the CDR3 reads CAWSAQLAGVFDTQYF. CDR3 nucleotides: TGTGCCTGGAGTGCCCAGCTAGCGGGAGTATTTGATACGCAGTATTTT. The genes are TRBV30 and TRBJ2-3; the match to TRBD2 covers 10 bases. The J segment lost 6 bases and the V segment lost 1 base, leaving 10 bases of the junction unmatched. The CDR3 totals 16 residues. Germline V lookup: CDR1 GTSNPN, CDR2 SVGIG (reference sequence).

CDR3 region: CASSLDRSNQPQHF. In DNA form, the CDR3 reads TGTGCCAGCAGCTTGGACAGGAGCAATCAGCCCCAGCATTTT. The chain recombines TRBV5-6 with TRBJ1-5; D may be TRBD1 (5 bases). V shed 0 bases and J shed 1 base, with 5 bases lying between them. The CDR3 consists of 14 residues. The V gene's germline CDR1 is SGHDT and CDR2 YYEEEE.